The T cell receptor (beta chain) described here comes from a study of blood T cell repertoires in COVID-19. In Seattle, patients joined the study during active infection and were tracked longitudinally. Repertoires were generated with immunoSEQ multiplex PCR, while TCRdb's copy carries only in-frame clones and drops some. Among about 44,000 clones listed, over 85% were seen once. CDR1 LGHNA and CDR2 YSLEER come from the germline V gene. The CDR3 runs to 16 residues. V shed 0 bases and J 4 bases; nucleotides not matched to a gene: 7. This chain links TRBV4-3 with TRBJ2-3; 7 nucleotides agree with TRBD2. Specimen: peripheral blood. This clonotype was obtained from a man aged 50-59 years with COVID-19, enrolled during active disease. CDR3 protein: CASSQDWGRVADTQYF. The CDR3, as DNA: TGCGCCAGCAGCCAAGATTGGGGGAGGGTCGCAGATACGCAGTATTTT.